Listed here are 2 T cell receptor beta chains from one sample, sequenced in a study of Ad26.COV2.S vaccination and SARS-CoV-2 variants. Repertoires were generated with immunoSEQ multiplex PCR, while TCRdb's copy carries only in-frame clones and drops some. The data show about 350,000 clones, 85% seen once. Treatment defined: 19 received Ad26.COV2.S at low or high dose, single or two shots; 5 received placebo; per-sample allocation not given. After the first vaccine or placebo injection, samples were drawn on day 63. Sequencing was performed on peripheral blood, taken in a trial of Ad26.COV2.S vaccine versus placebo. The receptors shown here come from a person aged 18-65 years who received the Ad26.COV2.S COVID-19 vaccine or a placebo.

V gene TRBV6-5 combines with J gene TRBJ2-1, with D perhaps TRBD2 (7 bases). V dropped 7 bases and J dropped 1 base, with 14 bases sitting between them. CDR3 length: 15 residues. CDR1 is MNHEY, CDR2 SVGAGI, per germline. CDR3 nucleotides: TGTGCCAGCACTAAGGGGGGGACTTCCTACAATGAGCAGTTCTTC. Protein sequence: CASTKGGTSYNEQFF.

V is TRBV15 and J is TRBJ2-1, with no clear D. CDR3 size: 13 residues. Germline V gives CDR1 LNHNV, CDR2 YYDKDF (reference sequence). V was trimmed by 0 bases and J by 5 bases, leaving 5 bases between them. The DNA of the CDR3 is TGTGCCACCAGCAGAGATCCCAACAATGAGCAGTTCTTC. It is translated as CATSRDPNNEQFF.